This T cell receptor (beta chain) came from a study of beta chain features in type 1 diabetes. Sequenced material consisted of expressed TCRB transcripts (all of the isolated RNA was reverse transcribed). TCRdb keeps only in-frame clones here, not all; method: immunoSEQ multiplex PCR. In the table there are 900,000 or so clones, around a sixth of which are singletons. V lost 0 bases to trimming and J lost 6 bases; unmatched junction nucleotides: 11. This CDR3 is 17 amino acids long. Looked up from germline, CDR1 is LGHNA and CDR2 is YNFKEQ. This clone was detected only a few times. This receptor was obtained from a woman younger than 35 in good health. Source material: naive CD4+ T cells from blood. The rearrangement uses TRBV4-2 and TRBJ2-1; 7 nucleotides align to TRBD2. The CDR3 here is CASSQDLRSSGTNEQFF. For the CDR3, the DNA is TGTGCCAGCAGCCAAGATCTCCGGTCTAGCGGCACCAATGAGCAGTTCTTC.